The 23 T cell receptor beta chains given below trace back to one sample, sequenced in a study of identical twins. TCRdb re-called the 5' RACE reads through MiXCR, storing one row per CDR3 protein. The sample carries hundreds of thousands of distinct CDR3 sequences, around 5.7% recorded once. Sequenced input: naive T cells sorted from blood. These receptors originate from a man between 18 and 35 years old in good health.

For the CDR3, the DNA is TGTGCCAGCAACCTACAGGGATATAGCACAGATACGCAGTATTTT. Translated, it gives CASNLQGYSTDTQYF. The chain employs TRBV7-2 and TRBJ2-3, with D perhaps matching TRBD1 (6 bases). The V gene lost 7 bases and the J gene lost 0 bases, with 14 bases spanning the gap. Looked up from germline, CDR1 is SGHTA and CDR2 is FQGNSA. This CDR3 contains 15 residues.

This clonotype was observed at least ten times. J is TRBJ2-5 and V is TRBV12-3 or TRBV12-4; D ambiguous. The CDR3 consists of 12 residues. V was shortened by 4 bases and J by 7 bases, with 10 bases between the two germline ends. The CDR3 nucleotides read TGTGCCAGCAGTTCGGTCGTGGGGACCCAGTACTTC. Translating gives CASSSVVGTQYF.

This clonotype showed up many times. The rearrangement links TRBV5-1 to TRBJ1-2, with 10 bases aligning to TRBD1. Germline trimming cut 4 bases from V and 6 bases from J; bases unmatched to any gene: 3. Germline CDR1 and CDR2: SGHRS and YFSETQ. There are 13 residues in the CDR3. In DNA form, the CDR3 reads TGCGCCAGCAGCATCGACAGGGGGCATGGCTACACCTTC. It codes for CASSIDRGHGYTF. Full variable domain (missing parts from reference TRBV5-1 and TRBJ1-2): KAGVTQTPRYLIKTRGQQVTLSCSPISGHRSVSWYQQTPGQGLQFLFEYFSETQRNKGNFPGRFSGRQFSNSRSEMNVSTLELGDSALYLCASSIDRGHGYTFGSGTRLTVV.

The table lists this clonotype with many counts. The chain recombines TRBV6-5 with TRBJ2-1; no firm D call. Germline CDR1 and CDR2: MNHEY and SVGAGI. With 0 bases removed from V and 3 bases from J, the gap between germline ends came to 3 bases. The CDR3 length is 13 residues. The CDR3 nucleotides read TGTGCCAGCAGTTACTCAATCTACAATGAGCAGTTCTTC. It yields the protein CASSYSIYNEQFF.

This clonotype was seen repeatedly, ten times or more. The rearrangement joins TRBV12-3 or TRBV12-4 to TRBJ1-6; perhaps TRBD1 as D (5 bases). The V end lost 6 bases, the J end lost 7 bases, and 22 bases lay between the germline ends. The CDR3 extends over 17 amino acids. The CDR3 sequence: CASSLWVVEGTNSPLHF. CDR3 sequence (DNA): TGTGCCAGCAGCCTTTGGGTGGTCGAGGGGACGAATTCACCCCTCCACTTT.

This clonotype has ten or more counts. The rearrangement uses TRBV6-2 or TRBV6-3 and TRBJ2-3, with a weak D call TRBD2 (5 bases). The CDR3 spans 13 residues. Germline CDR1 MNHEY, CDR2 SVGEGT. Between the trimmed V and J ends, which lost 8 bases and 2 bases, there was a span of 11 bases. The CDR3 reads CASGAANTDTQYF. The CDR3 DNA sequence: TGTGCCAGCGGAGCGGCTAACACAGATACGCAGTATTTT.

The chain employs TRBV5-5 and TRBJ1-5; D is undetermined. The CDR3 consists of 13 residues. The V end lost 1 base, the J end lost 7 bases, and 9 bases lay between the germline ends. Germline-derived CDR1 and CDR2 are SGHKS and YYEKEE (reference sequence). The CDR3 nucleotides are TGTGCCAGCAGCTTGCTCTTTGGGCAGCCCCAGCATTTT. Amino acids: CASSLLFGQPQHF.

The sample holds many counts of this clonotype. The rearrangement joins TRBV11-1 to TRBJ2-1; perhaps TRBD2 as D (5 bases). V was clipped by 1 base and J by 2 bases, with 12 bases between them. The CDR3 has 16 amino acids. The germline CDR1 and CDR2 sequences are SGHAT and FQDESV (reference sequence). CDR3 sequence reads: CASSLVSGKAYNEQFF. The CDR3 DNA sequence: TGTGCCAGCAGCTTAGTATCCGGGAAGGCCTACAATGAGCAGTTCTTC.

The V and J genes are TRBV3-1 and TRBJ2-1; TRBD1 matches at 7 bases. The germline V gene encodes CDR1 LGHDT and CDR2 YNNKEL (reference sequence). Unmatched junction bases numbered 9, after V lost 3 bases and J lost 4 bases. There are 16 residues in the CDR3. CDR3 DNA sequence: TGTGCCAGCAGCCAGTACAGGGGCGTCGGATACAATGAGCAGTTCTTC. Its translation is CASSQYRGVGYNEQFF.

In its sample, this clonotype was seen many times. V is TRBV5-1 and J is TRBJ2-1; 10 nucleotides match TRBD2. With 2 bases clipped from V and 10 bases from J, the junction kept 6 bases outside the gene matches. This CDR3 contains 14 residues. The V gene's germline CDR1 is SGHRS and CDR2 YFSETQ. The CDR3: CASSFTSGAVEQFF. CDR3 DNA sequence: TGCGCCAGCAGCTTTACTAGCGGGGCTGTGGAGCAGTTCTTC. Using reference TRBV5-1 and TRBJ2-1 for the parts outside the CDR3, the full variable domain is KAGVTQTPRYLIKTRGQQVTLSCSPISGHRSVSWYQQTPGQGLQFLFEYFSETQRNKGNFPGRFSGRQFSNSRSEMNVSTLELGDSALYLCASSFTSGAVEQFFGPGTRLTVL.

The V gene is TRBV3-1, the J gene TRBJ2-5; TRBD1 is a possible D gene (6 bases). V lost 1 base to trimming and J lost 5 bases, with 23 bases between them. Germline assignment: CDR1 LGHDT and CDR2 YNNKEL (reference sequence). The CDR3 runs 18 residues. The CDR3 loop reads CASSQVLFRDTRGETQYF. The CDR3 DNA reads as TGTGCCAGCAGCCAAGTATTGTTTCGGGACACCCGGGGCGAGACCCAGTACTTC.

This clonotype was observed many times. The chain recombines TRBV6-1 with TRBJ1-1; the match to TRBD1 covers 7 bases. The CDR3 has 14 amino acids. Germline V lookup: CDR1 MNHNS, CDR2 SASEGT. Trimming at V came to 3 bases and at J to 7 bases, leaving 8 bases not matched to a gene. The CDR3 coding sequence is TGTGCCAGCAGTGAGACAGGGCGAAGTGGTGAAGCTTTCTTT. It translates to CASSETGRSGEAFF.

The DNA for the CDR3 is TGCAGTGCTACCCGACAGGGACGATCCTACGAGCAGTACTTC. Translation: CSATRQGRSYEQYF. The chain recombines TRBV20-1 with TRBJ2-7, with 7 bases that match TRBD1. Germline assignment: CDR1 DFQATT and CDR2 SNEGSKA (reference sequence). The trim removed 4 bases at V and 1 base at J, leaving 7 bases unmatched. The length of the CDR3 is 14 residues.

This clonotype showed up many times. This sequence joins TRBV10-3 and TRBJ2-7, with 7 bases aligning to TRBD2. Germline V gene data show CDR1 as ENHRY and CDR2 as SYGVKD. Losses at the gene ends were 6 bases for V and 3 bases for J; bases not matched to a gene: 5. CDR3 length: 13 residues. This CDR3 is CAIRAGEGYEQYF. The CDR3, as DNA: TGTGCCATCAGGGCGGGAGAGGGCTACGAGCAGTACTTC.

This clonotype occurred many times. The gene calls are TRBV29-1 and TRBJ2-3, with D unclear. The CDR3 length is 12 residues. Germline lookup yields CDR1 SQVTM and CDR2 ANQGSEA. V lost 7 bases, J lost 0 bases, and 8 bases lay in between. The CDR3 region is CSGLGSTDTQYF. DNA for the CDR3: TGCAGCGGATTGGGGAGCACAGATACGCAGTATTTT.

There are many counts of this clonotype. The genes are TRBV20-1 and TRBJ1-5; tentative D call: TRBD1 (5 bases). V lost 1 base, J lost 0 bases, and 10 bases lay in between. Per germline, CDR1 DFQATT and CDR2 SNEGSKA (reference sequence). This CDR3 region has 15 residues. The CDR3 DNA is TGCAGTGCTAGAGGGGACGTCTATAGCAATCAGCCCCAGCATTTT. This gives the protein CSARGDVYSNQPQHF.

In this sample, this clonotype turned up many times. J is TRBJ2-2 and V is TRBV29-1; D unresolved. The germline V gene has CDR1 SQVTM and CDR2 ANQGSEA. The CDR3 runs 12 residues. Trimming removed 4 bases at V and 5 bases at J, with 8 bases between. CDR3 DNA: TGCAGCGTTGTAAGCTGGACCGGGGAGCTGTTTTTT. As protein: CSVVSWTGELFF.

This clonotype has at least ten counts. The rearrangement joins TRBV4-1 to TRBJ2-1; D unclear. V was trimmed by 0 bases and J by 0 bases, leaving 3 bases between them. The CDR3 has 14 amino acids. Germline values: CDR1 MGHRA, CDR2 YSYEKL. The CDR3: CASSQESSYNEQFF. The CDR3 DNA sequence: TGCGCCAGCAGCCAAGAATCCTCCTACAATGAGCAGTTCTTC.

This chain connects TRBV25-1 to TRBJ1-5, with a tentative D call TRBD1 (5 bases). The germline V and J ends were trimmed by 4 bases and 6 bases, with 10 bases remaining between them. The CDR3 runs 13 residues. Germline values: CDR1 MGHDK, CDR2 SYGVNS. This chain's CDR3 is CASSAGTGQPQHF. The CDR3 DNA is TGTGCCAGCAGTGCGGGCACAGGTCAGCCCCAGCATTTT.

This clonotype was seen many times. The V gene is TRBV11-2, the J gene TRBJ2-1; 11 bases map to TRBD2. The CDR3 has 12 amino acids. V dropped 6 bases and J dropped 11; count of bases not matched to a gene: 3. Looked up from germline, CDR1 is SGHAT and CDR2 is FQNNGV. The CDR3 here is CASSLAGGKQFF. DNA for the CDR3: TGTGCCAGCAGTCTAGCGGGAGGAAAGCAGTTCTTC. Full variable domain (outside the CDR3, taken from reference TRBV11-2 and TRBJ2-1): EAGVAQSPRYKIIEKRQSVAFWCNPISGHATLYWYQQILGQGPKLLIQFQNNGVVDDSQLPKDRFSAERLKGVDSTLKIQPAKLEDSAVYLCASSLAGGKQFFGPGTRLTVL.

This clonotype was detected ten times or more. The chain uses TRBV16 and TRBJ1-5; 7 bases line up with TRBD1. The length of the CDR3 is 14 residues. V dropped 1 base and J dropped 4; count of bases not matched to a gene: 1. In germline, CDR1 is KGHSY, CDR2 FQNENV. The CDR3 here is CASSQLTGNQPQHF. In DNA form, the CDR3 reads TGTGCCAGCAGCCAATTGACAGGGAATCAGCCCCAGCATTTT.

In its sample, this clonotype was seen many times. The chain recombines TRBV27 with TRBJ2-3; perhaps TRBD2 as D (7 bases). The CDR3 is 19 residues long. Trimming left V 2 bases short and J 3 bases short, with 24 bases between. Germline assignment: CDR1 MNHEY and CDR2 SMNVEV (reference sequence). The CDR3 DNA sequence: TGTGCCAGCAGTTTACACCGGGACAACCTCCGCGGGGGTACAGATACGCAGTATTTT. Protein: CASSLHRDNLRGGTDTQYF.

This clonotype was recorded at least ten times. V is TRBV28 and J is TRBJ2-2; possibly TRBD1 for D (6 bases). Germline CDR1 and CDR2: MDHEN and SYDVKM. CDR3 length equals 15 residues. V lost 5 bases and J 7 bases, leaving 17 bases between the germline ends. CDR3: CASSLPGQKLGELFF. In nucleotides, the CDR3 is TGTGCCAGCAGTCTTCCGGGACAAAAACTCGGGGAGCTGTTTTTT.